This T cell receptor (beta chain) was captured in a study of CD8+ T cells in alopecia areata. Study-wide results and caveats: Tofacitinib significantly lowered scalp clonality and expanded CD8+ clones among the top 100. Numerous expanded lesional clones remained in scalp and blood during tofacitinib.

Treatment reported: oral pan-JAK inhibitor, 5-10 mg twice daily. The investigators collected lesional scalp punch biopsies and peripheral blood from alopecia areata patients. Of note for this clone: Its antigen is not identified.

Extracted RNA was reverse transcribed, and the resulting cDNA served as sequencing template. The table came from immunoSEQ multiplex PCR; TCRdb's copy has only in-frame clones and leaves some out. The sample carries 110,000 to 150,000 clones, around 50% recorded once. V lost 3 bases to trimming and J lost 3 bases, with 15 bases between them. The CDR3 has 15 amino acids. The germline CDR1 and CDR2 sequences are SGHRS and YFSETQ. The clonotype was recovered from a human donor with alopecia areata. The sample here was CD8+ T cells sorted from blood, taken at week 4, from a patient treated with tofacitinib. The chain joins TRBV5-1 to TRBJ1-1; possible D gene TRBD1, 6 bases. The CDR3: CASSSEGDVDTEAFF. CDR3 bases: TGCGCCAGCAGCTCCGAGGGGGACGTGGACACTGAAGCTTTCTTT.